This TCR beta chain was captured in a study of control samples from healthy donors and cancer patients. The data were produced by immunoSEQ multiplex PCR, yet TCRdb's version contains in-frame clones alone and is incomplete. This sample has about 140,000 clones, with roughly 94% found just once. The germline gives CDR1 MNHEY, CDR2 SMNVEV (reference sequence). The CDR3 extends over 14 amino acids. The V end lost 1 base, the J end lost 7 bases, and 11 bases lay between the germline ends. The clonotype originates from a man aged 35-49 years in good health. The chain joins TRBV27 to TRBJ1-5; TRBD1 is a possible D gene (5 bases). The sequenced material came from blood. DNA for the CDR3: TGTGCCAGCAGTTTATTGAGGGGAGCGCAGCCCCAGCATTTT. Translation gives CASSLLRGAQPQHF.